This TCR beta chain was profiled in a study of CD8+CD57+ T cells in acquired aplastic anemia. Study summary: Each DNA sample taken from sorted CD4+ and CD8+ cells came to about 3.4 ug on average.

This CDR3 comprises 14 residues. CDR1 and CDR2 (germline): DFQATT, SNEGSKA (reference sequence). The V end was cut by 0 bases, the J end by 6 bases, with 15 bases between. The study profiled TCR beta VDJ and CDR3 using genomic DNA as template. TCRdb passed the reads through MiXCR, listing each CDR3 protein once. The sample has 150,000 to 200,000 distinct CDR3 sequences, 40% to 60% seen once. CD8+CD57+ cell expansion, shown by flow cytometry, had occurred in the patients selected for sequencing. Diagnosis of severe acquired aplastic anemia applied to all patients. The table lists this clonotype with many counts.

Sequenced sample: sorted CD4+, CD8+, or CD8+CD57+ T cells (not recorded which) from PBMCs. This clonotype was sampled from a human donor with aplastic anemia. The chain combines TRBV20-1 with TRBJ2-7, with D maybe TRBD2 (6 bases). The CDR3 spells CSARDPAGSPEQYF. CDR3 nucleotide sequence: TGCAGTGCTAGAGATCCGGCGGGAAGCCCCGAGCAGTACTTC.